Shown below are 22 T cell receptor beta chains from a single sample sequenced in a study of T cells in tumors after PD-1 blockade. This table comes from immunoSEQ multiplex PCR, and its TCRdb copy is limited to in-frame clones, with some not included. The sample shows tens of thousands of clones, 81% of them seen only once. The source was PBMCs, collected before anti-PD-1 treatment. These receptors were obtained from a human donor with basal cell carcinoma.

This rearrangement joins TRBV19 to TRBJ2-1; D may be TRBD1 or TRBD2 (7 bases each). This CDR3 comprises 14 residues. Trimming removed 7 bases from V and 3 bases from J, with 13 bases in between. Germline V gene sequence: CDR1 LNHDA, CDR2 SQIVND (reference sequence). In DNA form, the CDR3 reads TGTGCCAGTAAAGGCAGGGGGGGCTACAATGAGCAGTTCTTC. As protein: CASKGRGGYNEQFF.

The rearrangement links TRBV28 to TRBJ1-3; D remains ambiguous. Germline CDR1 and CDR2: MDHEN and SYDVKM. The CDR3 length is 13 residues. V was trimmed by 3 bases and J by 2 bases, leaving 5 bases between them. The CDR3 region has the DNA TGTGCCAGCAGTTTGGAGGCTGGAAACACCATATATTTT. Amino acid sequence: CASSLEAGNTIYF.

This sequence joins TRBV11-1 and TRBJ2-3; 11 nucleotides line up with TRBD1. The V and J ends lost 5 bases and 0 bases, in that order; junction bases with no gene match: 4. The CDR3 is 16 residues long. Germline values: CDR1 SGHAT, CDR2 FQDESV (reference sequence). CDR3 sequence (DNA): TGTGCCAGCAGCCCCCGGGACAGGGGGAGCACAGATACGCAGTATTTT. Translation gives CASSPRDRGSTDTQYF. The entire variable domain, with the rest obtained from reference TRBV11-1 and TRBJ2-3, is as follows: EAEVAQSPRYKITEKSQAVAFWCDPISGHATLYWYRQILGQGPELLVQFQDESVVDDSQLPKDRFSAERLKGVDSTLKIQPAELGDSAMYLCASSPRDRGSTDTQYFGPGTRLTVL.

The chain joins TRBV6-6 to TRBJ2-1; tentatively, D is TRBD1 or TRBD2 (5 bases each). The CDR3 covers 16 residues. The germline gives CDR1 MNHNY, CDR2 SVGAGI (reference sequence). V dropped 5 bases and J dropped 0 bases, with 14 bases sitting between them. The DNA of the CDR3 is TGTGCCAGCAGTCCCCTAGAGGGGACCTCCTACAATGAGCAGTTCTTC. It encodes CASSPLEGTSYNEQFF.

This chain connects TRBV5-6 to TRBJ2-3; maybe TRBD2 (6 bases). Germline V gene sequence: CDR1 SGHDT, CDR2 YYEEEE. The V gene lost 0 bases and the J gene lost 0 bases, with 11 bases spanning the gap. CDR3 length: 16 amino acids. The chain's CDR3 is CASSLVGGESTDTQYF. CDR3 sequence (DNA): TGTGCCAGCAGCTTGGTCGGGGGAGAAAGCACAGATACGCAGTATTTT.

The chain carries TRBV5-4 and TRBJ2-2; tentative D call: TRBD2 (5 bases). The CDR3 totals 16 residues. Between the trimmed V and J ends, which lost 3 bases and 2 bases, there was a span of 14 bases. CDR1 SGHNT and CDR2 YYREEE come from the germline V gene (reference sequence). The CDR3 sequence: CASSSSRRLNTGELFF. Written as DNA, the CDR3 is TGTGCCAGCAGCTCCTCTAGGAGGCTAAACACCGGGGAGCTGTTTTTT.

This chain connects TRBV10-3 to TRBJ2-4; the D gene is possibly TRBD1 (7 bases). Trimming pared 10 bases from V and 5 bases from J, leaving 15 bases between. Germline CDR1 and CDR2: ENHRY and SYGVKD. This CDR3 comprises 13 residues. CDR3 in DNA: TGTGCCACATGGACAGGCGGGGAAAACATTCAGTACTTC. Translating it yields CATWTGGENIQYF.

This clone showed up just once. The V call is TRBV10-3, the J call TRBJ1-5; a weak D match, TRBD1 (6 bases). The germline V gene has CDR1 ENHRY and CDR2 SYGVKD. The CDR3 is 16 amino acids. Between the trimmed V and J ends, which lost 8 bases and 4 bases, there was a span of 21 bases. The CDR3 DNA is TGTGCCATCTCCGACCCGGGACACAGTTTTAATCAGCCCCAGCATTTT. Its translation: CAISDPGHSFNQPQHF.

The V gene is TRBV7-9, the J gene TRBJ2-5; 8 bases agree with TRBD2. V dropped 5 bases and J dropped 4; count of bases not matched to a gene: 12. The CDR3 is 16 amino acids. In germline, CDR1 is SEHNR, CDR2 FQNEAQ (reference sequence). CDR3 residues: CASSTLAGLPVETQYF. In DNA, the CDR3 is TGTGCCAGCAGCACCCTAGCGGGCCTTCCAGTAGAGACCCAGTACTTC.

This chain uses TRBV5-6 with TRBJ2-1; possibly TRBD2 for D (5 bases). Deletions cut 4 bases from V and 10 bases from J, with 24 bases between. The length of the CDR3 is 16 residues. Per the germline V gene, CDR1 is SGHDT and CDR2 is YYEEEE. CDR3 DNA sequence: TGTGCCAGCAGCCTCCTCCGGGGAGCAAAGAGAAACGAGCAGTTCTTC. Translated, it gives CASSLLRGAKRNEQFF.

The chain is built from TRBV13 and TRBJ1-2, with 7 bases that match TRBD1. This CDR3 contains 17 residues. Germline trimming cut 1 base from V and 2 bases from J; bases unmatched to any gene: 10. Germline CDR1 and CDR2: PRHDT and FYEKMQ (reference sequence). The CDR3 sequence: CASSLVGGGRGNYGYTF. The CDR3 bases are TGTGCCAGCAGCTTAGTAGGAGGGGGCAGGGGAAACTATGGCTACACCTTC.

This clone has only a few counts. V gene TRBV2 combines with J gene TRBJ1-5; weak D call: TRBD1 (5 bases). The CDR3 runs 14 residues. The germline V and J ends were trimmed by 6 bases and 0 bases, with 9 bases remaining between them. CDR1 is SNHLY and CDR2 is FYNNEI in the germline V gene. In DNA form, the CDR3 reads TGTGCCAGCAGCCCCGACAGTAGCAATCAGCCCCAGCATTTT. Amino acid sequence: CASSPDSSNQPQHF. The whole variable domain, remainder taken from reference TRBV2 and TRBJ1-5, is EPEVTQTPSHQVTQMGQEVILRCVPISNHLYFYWYRQILGQKVEFLVSFYNNEISEKSEIFDDQFSVERPDGSNFTLKIRSTKLEDSAMYFCASSPDSSNQPQHFGDGTRLSIL.

This rearrangement joins TRBV2 to TRBJ1-6; D uncertain. The germline V gene has CDR1 SNHLY and CDR2 FYNNEI. Trimming removed 1 base from V and 5 bases from J, with 6 bases in between. The CDR3 consists of 14 residues. The CDR3 spells CASSEDPDNSPLHF. DNA of the CDR3: TGTGCCAGCAGTGAAGATCCAGATAATTCACCCCTCCACTTT.

CDR3 sequence: CASSNGTGDYEQFF. For the CDR3, the DNA is TGTGCCAGCAGCAACGGGACAGGGGACTATGAGCAGTTCTTC. This chain connects TRBV21-1 to TRBJ2-1; TRBD1 is the table's D call, not checked against the DNA. TRBV21-1 is described as a pseudogene. The CDR3 loop spans 14 amino acids.

The chain joins TRBV27 to TRBJ2-1, with D perhaps TRBD2 (6 bases). V gave up 6 bases and J gave up 0 bases, with 12 bases separating them. The CDR3 is 15 amino acids. Germline V gene data show CDR1 as MNHEY and CDR2 as SMNVEV (reference sequence). The CDR3 loop is CASRPGSRSYNEQFF. The CDR3 region has the DNA TGTGCCAGCAGGCCCGGGAGCCGCTCCTACAATGAGCAGTTCTTC.

This clone has more than one count but fewer than ten. Written as DNA, the CDR3 is TGTGCCAGCAGTGCCGGATACACTGAAGCTTTCTTT. Its protein product is CASSAGYTEAFF. The rearrangement uses TRBV25-1 and TRBJ1-1; D unclear. V was cut by 4 bases and J by 3 bases, with 6 bases left in between. This CDR3 contains 12 residues. Germline-derived CDR1 and CDR2 are MGHDK and SYGVNS.

V usage is TRBV5-1 and J usage is TRBJ2-1; D remains unclear. Germline-derived CDR1 and CDR2 are SGHRS and YFSETQ. This CDR3 spans 12 amino acids. The ends were cut back, 1 base at V and 8 bases at J, with 7 bases in the middle. The CDR3 DNA reads as TGCGCCAGCAGCTTGATAGGACATGAGCAGTTCTTC. It translates to CASSLIGHEQFF.

The chain is built from TRBV6-1 and TRBJ1-1, with 10 bases fitting TRBD1. V was clipped by 1 base and J by 10 bases; unmatched bases: 6. The length of the CDR3 is 14 residues. Germline CDR1 is MNHNS and CDR2 is SASEGT. CDR3 nucleotide sequence: TGTGCCAGCAGTGAAGGGTCATGGGACAGGGGAGCTTTCTTT. It encodes CASSEGSWDRGAFF.

V is TRBV4-1 and J is TRBJ1-3; maybe TRBD1 (6 bases). Trimming pared 6 bases from V and 0 bases from J, leaving 15 bases between. The CDR3 spans 16 residues. Germline V gene lookup returns CDR1 MGHRA and CDR2 YSYEKL. The CDR3 region has the DNA TGCGCCAGCAGACCGCCGGGACAAAGCTCTGGAAACACCATATATTTT. It codes for CASRPPGQSSGNTIYF.

The chain joins TRBV19 to TRBJ1-5; no clear D. Trimming removed 5 bases at V and 5 bases at J, with 10 bases between. The germline V gene encodes CDR1 LNHDA and CDR2 SQIVND (reference sequence). The length of the CDR3 is 13 residues. The CDR3 sequence is CASSSVSDQPQHF. CDR3 sequence (DNA): TGTGCCAGTAGTTCCGTGTCCGATCAGCCCCAGCATTTT.

The sample holds a few counts of this clone. The genes are TRBV2 and TRBJ1-6; 12 bases fit TRBD1. The V gene end was trimmed by 4 bases and the J gene end by 6 bases; junction bases not matched to a gene: 13. The CDR3 runs 19 residues. CDR1 is SNHLY and CDR2 is FYNNEI in the germline V gene. CDR3 residues: CASSGTGTGGVSSNSPLHF. CDR3 bases: TGTGCCAGCAGTGGCACCGGGACAGGGGGCGTTAGTAGTAATTCACCCCTCCACTTT.

The rearrangement uses TRBV2 and TRBJ1-4, with D possibly TRBD1 on 5 matching bases. The V gene lost 6 bases and the J gene lost 7 bases, with 15 bases spanning the gap. Germline CDR1 is SNHLY and CDR2 is FYNNEI. The CDR3 spans 14 residues. DNA for the CDR3: TGTGCCAGCAGCTTGGCAGGGCTTAGTGAAAAACTGTTTTTT. As protein: CASSLAGLSEKLFF.